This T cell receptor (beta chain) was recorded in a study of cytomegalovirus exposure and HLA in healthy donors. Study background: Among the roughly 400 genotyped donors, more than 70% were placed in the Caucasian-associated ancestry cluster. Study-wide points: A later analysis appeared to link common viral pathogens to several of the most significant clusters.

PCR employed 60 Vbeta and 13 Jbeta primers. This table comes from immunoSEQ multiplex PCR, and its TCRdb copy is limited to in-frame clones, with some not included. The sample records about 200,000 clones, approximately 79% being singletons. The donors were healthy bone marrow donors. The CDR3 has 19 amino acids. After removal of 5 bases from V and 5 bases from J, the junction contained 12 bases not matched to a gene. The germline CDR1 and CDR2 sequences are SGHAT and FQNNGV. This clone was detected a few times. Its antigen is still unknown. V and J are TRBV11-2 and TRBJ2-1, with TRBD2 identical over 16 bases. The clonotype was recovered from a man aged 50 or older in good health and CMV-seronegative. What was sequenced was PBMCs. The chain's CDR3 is CASSAPGLAGGPLNNEQFF. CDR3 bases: TGTGCCAGCAGCGCACCGGGACTAGCGGGAGGGCCGTTGAACAATGAGCAGTTCTTC.